Presented here are 30 T cell receptor beta chains from one specimen sequenced in a study of Ad26.COV2.S vaccination and SARS-CoV-2 variants. The method was immunoSEQ multiplex PCR; TCRdb's version includes in-frame clones alone and lacks a portion of them. The sample gives tens of thousands of clones, about four fifths of which show up once; around a sixth is in the top ten. The source was peripheral blood, collected after recovery from COVID-19. The receptors were gathered from a human donor who had recovered from COVID-19.

J is TRBJ1-1 and V is TRBV28; 12 nucleotides align to TRBD1. With V trimmed by 8 bases and J by 0 bases, 10 bases remained unmatched. The CDR3 sequence is 17 residues long. Germline assignment: CDR1 MDHEN and CDR2 SYDVKM. The CDR3 nucleotides are TGTGCCAGCGGCTCCTGGGGGACAGGGGGCGTGAACACTGAAGCTTTCTTT. It specifies CASGSWGTGGVNTEAFF.

The chain combines TRBV5-1 with TRBJ2-1, with a weak D call TRBD1 (5 bases). The CDR3 has 14 residues. Germline V gene sequence: CDR1 SGHRS, CDR2 YFSETQ. Trimming removed 2 bases from V and 4 bases from J, with 10 bases in between. DNA for the CDR3: TGCGCCAGCAGCTTAACCGACAGATACAATGAGCAGTTCTTC. This encodes CASSLTDRYNEQFF.

The chain couples TRBV28 to TRBJ1-3; unclear D gene. The CDR3 is made up of 14 amino acids. Germline CDR1 and CDR2: MDHEN and SYDVKM. Trimming removed 6 bases at V and 4 bases at J, with 13 bases between. As DNA, the CDR3 is TGTGCCAGCAGCGGGTGGGGTGAAGGAAACACCATATATTTT. Encoded protein: CASSGWGEGNTIYF.

The gene calls are TRBV5-5 and TRBJ2-7; 7 positions match TRBD2. From germline, CDR1 is SGHKS and CDR2 YYEKEE (reference sequence). The CDR3 is 15 amino acids. After removal of 1 base from V and 2 bases from J, the junction contained 6 bases not matched to a gene. The DNA for the CDR3 is TGTGCCAGCAGCTTGCTCCCTAGCGGTGCCTACGAGCAGTACTTC. Amino acid sequence: CASSLLPSGAYEQYF.

The chain recombines TRBV12-5 with TRBJ1-1; 7 bases match TRBD1. The CDR3 loop spans 13 amino acids. CDR1 and CDR2 from the germline V gene are LGHNT and FRNRAP. The junction had 2 bases not matched to a gene; V was cut back by 0 bases and J by 7 bases. DNA for the CDR3: TGTGCTAGTGGTTTGGTGGCAGGGGGTGAAGCTTTCTTT. As protein: CASGLVAGGEAFF.

The chain uses TRBV7-8 and TRBJ2-7, with 10 bases matching TRBD1. The J segment lost 1 base and the V segment lost 7 bases, leaving 7 bases of the junction unmatched. The CDR3 is 15 residues long. The germline V gene encodes CDR1 SGHVS and CDR2 FQNEAQ. CDR3 nucleotide sequence: TGTGCCAGCACCACCGGGGACAGGGGATCCTACGAGCAGTACTTC. The encoded protein is CASTTGDRGSYEQYF.

This rearrangement joins TRBV25-1 to TRBJ2-1, with TRBD1 matching over 10 bases. V trimming: 7 bases; J trimming: 4 bases; junction bases outside the gene matches: 4. The CDR3 length is 14 residues. Germline lookup yields CDR1 MGHDK and CDR2 SYGVNS. The CDR3 region is CASTADRGYNEQFF. The CDR3 DNA reads TGTGCCAGCACCGCGGACAGGGGGTACAATGAGCAGTTCTTC.

The rearrangement links TRBV27 to TRBJ2-7; the match to TRBD1 covers 9 bases. CDR1 and CDR2 from the germline V gene are MNHEY and SMNVEV (reference sequence). This CDR3 is 14 amino acids long. J lost 3 bases, V lost 5 bases, and 5 bases had no gene match. For the CDR3, the DNA is TGTGCCAGCAGTATCGGGACAGGGATCTACGAGCAGTACTTC. Translating gives CASSIGTGIYEQYF.

For this clone: Other DNA sequences in the same sample also yield this CDR3. This chain uses TRBV6-5 with TRBJ2-1; no reliable D call. Trimming took off 2 bases at V and 9 bases at J, with 14 bases between the two ends. This CDR3 comprises 14 residues. CDR1 is MNHEY, CDR2 SVGAGI, per germline. This chain's CDR3 is CASSYGAGGSEQFF. The DNA of the CDR3 is TGTGCCAGCAGTTACGGAGCTGGCGGTTCTGAGCAGTTCTTC.

This chain uses TRBV3-1 (or the pseudogene TRBV3-2) with TRBJ2-3, with 8 positions matching TRBD2. The germline gives CDR1 LGHDT, CDR2 YNNKEL (reference sequence). This CDR3 has 13 residues. V was clipped by 3 bases and J by 11 bases; unmatched bases: 7. CDR3 residues: CASSQILAGWQYF. For the CDR3, the DNA is TGTGCCAGCAGCCAGATCCTAGCGGGCTGGCAGTATTTT.

As to this clone: One end of the junction does not line up with germline, which may come from a read error. This chain joins TRBV11-2 and TRBJ2-3; D unclear. The CDR3 runs to 14 residues. Germline lookup yields CDR1 SGHAT and CDR2 FQNNGV. The CDR3 loop reads CVSSLVQSTDTQYF. CDR3 DNA sequence: TGTGTCAGCAGCTTAGTCCAGAGCACAGATACGCAGTATTTT.

V usage is TRBV29-1 and J usage is TRBJ2-7; 13 bases are a match to TRBD2. The CDR3 is 14 amino acids. V gave up 5 bases and J gave up 4 bases; unmatched junction bases: 5. Germline CDR1 reads SQVTM; CDR2 reads ANQGSEA. The DNA for the CDR3 is TGCAGCGTTCAAATGGGACTAGCGGGGTACGAGCAGTACTTC. This gives the protein CSVQMGLAGYEQYF.

The rearrangement links TRBV24-1 to TRBJ1-1; D remains unclear. Germline assignment: CDR1 KGHDR and CDR2 SFDVKD. The CDR3 totals 12 residues. Trimming pared 4 bases from V and 5 bases from J, leaving 7 bases between. The CDR3 region is CATSDLGTEAFF. The CDR3 DNA follows: TGTGCCACCAGTGACCTGGGGACTGAAGCTTTCTTT.

The V and J genes are TRBV10-3 and TRBJ1-2; TRBD1 is a possible D gene (5 bases). This CDR3 has 13 amino acids. The germline V gene has CDR1 ENHRY and CDR2 SYGVKD. The V end lost 8 bases, the J end lost 3 bases, and 13 bases lay between the germline ends. CDR3 nucleotide sequence: TGTGCCATCCGGGGGGAATACGACTATGGCTACACCTTC. Protein: CAIRGEYDYGYTF.

The chain recombines TRBV5-4 with TRBJ2-3; 7 bases align to TRBD2. The germline gives CDR1 SGHNT, CDR2 YYREEE (reference sequence). J was trimmed by 2 bases and V by 3 bases; bases with no gene match: 9. The CDR3 consists of 16 residues. The CDR3 coding sequence is TGTGCCAGCAGCTCGTGGGGGGGAAACCCCACAGATACGCAGTATTTT. Its translation is CASSSWGGNPTDTQYF.

There are a few counts of this clone. The V gene is TRBV15, the J gene TRBJ1-1; D uncertain. This CDR3 region has 13 residues. Germline CDR1 and CDR2: LNHNV and YYDKDF (reference sequence). V shed 0 bases and J shed 8 bases, with 10 bases lying between them. The CDR3 sequence is CATSRDLQAEAFF. DNA of the CDR3: TGTGCCACCAGCAGAGATCTCCAAGCCGAAGCTTTCTTT.

The chain couples TRBV24-1 to TRBJ1-1, with D maybe TRBD1 (6 bases). There are 14 residues in the CDR3. Germline lookup yields CDR1 KGHDR and CDR2 SFDVKD. V was cut by 6 bases and J by 5 bases, with 15 bases left in between. CDR3 DNA: TGTGCCACCAGTCAGACAGGTTCGGGGACTGAAGCTTTCTTT. This encodes CATSQTGSGTEAFF.

The J gene is TRBJ2-2, the V gene TRBV14; unclear D gene. The V end was cut by 3 bases, the J end by 0 bases, with 2 bases between. Germline V gene data show CDR1 as SGHDN and CDR2 as FVKESK. There are 13 residues in the CDR3. CDR3 bases: TGTGCCAGCAGCCACGCGAACACCGGGGAGCTGTTTTTT. This encodes CASSHANTGELFF.

This rearrangement joins TRBV7-6 to TRBJ2-7, with 10 positions matching TRBD1. The CDR3 length is 17 residues. Germline lookup yields CDR1 SGHVS and CDR2 FNYEAQ. J lost 3 bases, V lost 1 base, and 9 bases had no gene match. CDR3 protein: CASSLGRDRGRFYEQYF. The CDR3 DNA sequence: TGTGCCAGCAGCTTAGGGAGAGACAGGGGGCGCTTCTACGAGCAGTACTTC.

V is TRBV5-8 and J is TRBJ1-5; the D gene is possibly TRBD1 (5 bases). This CDR3 is built from 16 residues. CDR1 and CDR2 from the germline V gene are SGHTS and YDEGEE. The germline V and J ends were trimmed by 4 bases and 0 bases, with 14 bases remaining between them. CDR3 region: CASSPKGRDSNQPQHF. The DNA of the CDR3 is TGTGCCAGCAGCCCTAAGGGGAGGGATAGCAATCAGCCCCAGCATTTT.

J is TRBJ2-1 and V is TRBV4-3; 10 bases are a match to TRBD2. After removal of 0 bases from V and 6 bases from J, the junction contained 14 bases not matched to a gene. The CDR3 is made up of 19 amino acids. The germline CDR1 and CDR2 sequences are LGHNA and YSLEER. This CDR3 is CASSQDSNPLSGRANEQFF. The DNA of the CDR3 is TGCGCCAGCAGCCAAGATTCGAACCCCTTGAGCGGGAGGGCCAATGAGCAGTTCTTC.

V gene TRBV4-2 combines with J gene TRBJ2-1; 14 bases match TRBD2. CDR3 length equals 18 residues. Germline loops: CDR1 LGHNA, CDR2 YNFKEQ. V lost 4 bases, J lost 1 base, and 6 bases stayed unmatched. The CDR3 DNA reads TGTGCCAGCAGCCCGGGACTAGCGGGAGTGGGGTCCTACAATGAGCAGTTCTTC. This translates into CASSPGLAGVGSYNEQFF.

The V call is TRBV2, the J call TRBJ2-2, with TRBD2 as a possible D gene (6 bases). The CDR3 consists of 12 residues. Germline-derived CDR1 and CDR2 are SNHLY and FYNNEI. V lost 8 bases and J 5 bases, leaving 9 bases between the germline ends. The CDR3 DNA reads TGTGCCAGCCTGGCGGGGACCGGGGAGCTGTTTTTT. This encodes CASLAGTGELFF.

V usage is TRBV11-3 and J usage is TRBJ2-5; D may be TRBD1 (5 bases). The length of the CDR3 is 12 residues. The germline V and J ends were trimmed by 9 bases and 9 bases, with 17 bases remaining between them. The germline gives CDR1 SGHNT, CDR2 YENEEA. The DNA for the CDR3 is TGTGCCAGTGGGGCCACGCGTGGGGCCCAGTACTTC. Its translation is CASGATRGAQYF.

The chain has TRBV7-9 and TRBJ2-7; 9 bases match TRBD1. The CDR3 is 14 residues long. Germline CDR1 is SEHNR and CDR2 is FQNEAQ (reference sequence). V lost 5 bases, J lost 3 bases, and 5 bases stayed unmatched. CDR3 nucleotides: TGTGCCAGCAGCCTCTCGGACAGGGGCTACGAGCAGTACTTC. As protein: CASSLSDRGYEQYF.

The gene calls are TRBV29-1 and TRBJ1-4, with a weak D call TRBD1 (5 bases). V lost 3 bases and J lost 8, with 16 bases in between. The CDR3 is 14 residues long. Germline V gives CDR1 SQVTM, CDR2 ANQGSEA. This CDR3 is CSVDFGGGDEKLFF. DNA for the CDR3: TGCAGCGTTGATTTCGGTGGAGGGGACGAAAAACTGTTTTTT.

This clone appeared a single time. The chain has TRBV5-5 and TRBJ2-3; D call uncertain. The CDR3 extends over 15 amino acids. Germline V lookup: CDR1 SGHKS, CDR2 YYEKEE (reference sequence). V lost 4 bases, J lost 0 bases, and 12 bases lay in between. CDR3 sequence: CASSAPTYSTDTQYF. CDR3 sequence (DNA): TGTGCCAGCAGCGCCCCGACATACAGCACAGATACGCAGTATTTT.

The rearrangement uses TRBV15 and TRBJ2-3; 10 nucleotides agree with TRBD2. Germline lookup yields CDR1 LNHNV and CDR2 YYDKDF (reference sequence). This CDR3 has 15 residues. Germline trimming cut 1 base from V and 4 bases from J; bases unmatched to any gene: 2. CDR3 sequence reads: CATSRVTSGPDTQYF. The DNA for the CDR3 is TGTGCCACCAGCAGAGTGACTAGCGGGCCAGATACGCAGTATTTT.

This CDR3 reads CASSYPPPAGDTQYF. The DNA for the CDR3 is TGTGCCAGCAGTTACCCCCCCCCGGCCGGAGATACGCAGTATTTT. The V and J genes are TRBV6-8 and TRBJ2-3, with unresolved D. V was pared by 2 bases and J by 5 bases, with 14 bases between. The length of the CDR3 is 15 residues. The V gene's germline CDR1 is MNHGY and CDR2 SAAAGT.

V gene TRBV4-3 combines with J gene TRBJ1-2; D not resolved. Trimming removed 1 base at V and 4 bases at J, with 16 bases between. The CDR3 totals 16 residues. CDR1 is LGHNA, CDR2 YSLEER, per germline. The chain's CDR3 is CASSQVPNDGSYGYTF. CDR3 coding DNA: TGCGCCAGCAGCCAAGTTCCAAATGACGGAAGCTATGGCTACACCTTC.